The 11 T cell receptor beta chains reported below all come from one sample, sequenced in a study of siplizumab effects on memory and regulatory T cells (dated by TCRdb to about 2019). Library preparation was by the immunoSEQ multiplex PCR assay. TCRdb stores this immuneACCESS table with in-frame sequences only. Part of the clones is absent; in the studies checked, under half of the shortfall reflects unresolved V genes, and no reason is known for the rest. Within this sample are 95,000 to 100,000 clones, with 80% to 95% of them counted one time only. The top ten constitute approximately 12% of the sample. The sample comprised non-Treg CD4+ T cells sorted from blood. The cell subset or site label for this specimen denotes: FACS-sorted unstimulated CD4+ non-regulatory T cells. Receptors were obtained from a human donor in good health.

The gene calls are TRBV6-5 and TRBJ2-2; the D is unclear. The CDR3 consists of 15 residues. Germline V gene sequence: CDR1 MNHEY, CDR2 SVGAGI. Trimming shortened V by 2 bases and J by 4 bases, and 11 bases separated the two germline ends. The CDR3 bases are TGTGCCAGCAGTTACCGACCGGGTTCCACCGGGGAGCTGTTTTTT. Translated: CASSYRPGSTGELFF.

V and J are TRBV30 and TRBJ2-5; D possibly corresponds to TRBD1 (6 bases). The CDR3 covers 12 residues. V lost 8 bases to trimming and J lost 5 bases, with 15 bases between them. The V gene's germline CDR1 is GTSNPN and CDR2 SVGIG (reference sequence). DNA of the CDR3: TGTGCCGCCAGACAGGTTTTGGAGACCCAGTACTTC. Amino acid sequence: CAARQVLETQYF.

The chain is built from TRBV7-2 and TRBJ2-7; D is ambiguous. CDR3 length equals 11 residues. Trimming pared 4 bases from V and 4 bases from J, leaving 5 bases between. Germline CDR1 and CDR2: SGHTA and FQGNSA. The CDR3 DNA is TGTGCCAGCAGCTCTCGTTACGAGCAGTACTTC. Its protein product is CASSSRYEQYF.

The chain combines TRBV4-2 with TRBJ2-3, with a weak D call TRBD2 (6 bases). The CDR3 covers 15 residues. V dropped 2 bases and J dropped 6 bases, with 15 bases sitting between them. The V gene's germline CDR1 is LGHNA and CDR2 YNFKEQ. The CDR3 DNA follows: TGTGCCAGCAGCCAACCCCGGGGGAAACGGGATACGCAGTATTTT. It specifies CASSQPRGKRDTQYF.

The chain recombines TRBV7-2 with TRBJ2-1; D is ambiguous. V lost 5 bases and J lost 3, with 14 bases in between. CDR1 SGHTA and CDR2 FQGNSA come from the germline V gene. This CDR3 is 15 amino acids long. CDR3 coding DNA: TGTGCCAGCAGCCTAAGTAGCCGTATCTACAATGAGCAGTTCTTC. This sequence encodes CASSLSSRIYNEQFF.

The rearrangement links TRBV10-3 to TRBJ1-1, with D perhaps matching TRBD1 (6 bases). There are 12 residues in the CDR3. From germline, CDR1 is ENHRY and CDR2 SYGVKD. The ends were cut back, 8 bases at V and 2 bases at J, with 9 bases in the middle. The CDR3 protein is CAIRTVNTEAFF. The CDR3 DNA reads TGTGCCATCCGGACAGTTAACACTGAAGCTTTCTTT.

The V call is TRBV2, the J call TRBJ1-5; D is perhaps TRBD1 (6 bases). The CDR3 is 15 residues long. Germline assignment: CDR1 SNHLY and CDR2 FYNNEI. V lost 10 bases and J lost 2, with 18 bases in between. CDR3 nucleotides: TGTGCCACGAATGCGGGGGCAGGGGGCAATCAGCCCCAGCATTTT. Protein: CATNAGAGGNQPQHF.

This chain connects TRBV27 to TRBJ2-1; TRBD1 matches 7 bases. Germline lookup yields CDR1 MNHEY and CDR2 SMNVEV (reference sequence). J was trimmed by 5 bases and V by 4 bases; bases with no gene match: 11. The CDR3 runs 16 residues. The CDR3 DNA sequence: TGTGCCAGCAGTTCCCCGCGACAGGGCCTAAACAATGAGCAGTTCTTC. This codes for CASSSPRQGLNNEQFF.

Concerning this clone itself: At the DNA level, this CDR3 is encoded by other sequences in the same sample as well. The chain recombines TRBV30 with TRBJ1-2, with D possibly matching TRBD1 (5 bases). CDR1 is GTSNPN and CDR2 is SVGIG in the germline V gene (reference sequence). This CDR3 has 14 amino acids. V lost 8 bases and J 8 bases, leaving 24 bases between the germline ends. CDR3 amino acids: CALEGQRVDLGYTF. The CDR3 bases are TGTGCCCTGGAGGGGCAGAGGGTCGATTTGGGCTACACCTTC.

The V gene is TRBV4-1, the J gene TRBJ2-2; 9 bases line up with TRBD2. The V segment lost 1 base and the J segment 2 bases; nucleotides outside the gene matches: 8. Germline lookup yields CDR1 MGHRA and CDR2 YSYEKL. The CDR3 length is 18 residues. The CDR3 protein is CASSQGPPLAGNTGELFF. CDR3 bases: TGCGCCAGCAGCCAAGGCCCCCCGCTAGCGGGAAACACCGGGGAGCTGTTTTTT.

The genes are TRBV4-2 and TRBJ1-4; 9 bases map to TRBD1. Germline V gives CDR1 LGHNA, CDR2 YNFKEQ. Trimming cost V 4 bases and J 4 bases; bases outside gene matches: 10. The length of the CDR3 is 17 residues. The CDR3: CASSLVPGQGLNEKLFF. The DNA for the CDR3 is TGTGCCAGCAGCCTAGTCCCGGGACAGGGTCTTAATGAAAAACTGTTTTTT.